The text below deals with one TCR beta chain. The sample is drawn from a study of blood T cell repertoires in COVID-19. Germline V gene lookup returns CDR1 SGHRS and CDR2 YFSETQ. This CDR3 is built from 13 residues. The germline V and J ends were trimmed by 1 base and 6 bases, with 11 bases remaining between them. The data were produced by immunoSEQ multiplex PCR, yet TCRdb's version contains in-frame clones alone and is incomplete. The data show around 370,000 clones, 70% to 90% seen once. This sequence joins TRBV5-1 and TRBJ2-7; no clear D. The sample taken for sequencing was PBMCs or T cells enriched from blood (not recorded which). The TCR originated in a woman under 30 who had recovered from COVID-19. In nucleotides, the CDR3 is TGCGCCAGCAGCTTGAATGGAGCCATCGAGCAGTACTTC. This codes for CASSLNGAIEQYF.